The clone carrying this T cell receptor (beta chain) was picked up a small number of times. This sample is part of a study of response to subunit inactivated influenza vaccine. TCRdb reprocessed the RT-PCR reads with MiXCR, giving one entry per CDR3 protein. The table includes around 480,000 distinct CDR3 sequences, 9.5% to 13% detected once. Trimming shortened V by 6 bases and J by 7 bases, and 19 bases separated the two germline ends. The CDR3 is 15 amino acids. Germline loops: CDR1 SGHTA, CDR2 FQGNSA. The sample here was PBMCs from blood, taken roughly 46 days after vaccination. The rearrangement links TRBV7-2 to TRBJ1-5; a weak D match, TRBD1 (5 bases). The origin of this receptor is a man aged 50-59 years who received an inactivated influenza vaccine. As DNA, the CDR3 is TGTGCCAGCAGTTCTCAAACAGGTCCGGGACAGCCCCAGCATTTT. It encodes CASSSQTGPGQPQHF.